Each of the 21 T cell receptor beta chains below was sequenced from the same sample in a study of shared clonotypes between healthy human individuals. Clones were sequenced by immunoSEQ multiplex PCR, and TCRdb holds only the in-frame ones, with some missing. The sample contains about 2 million clones, about 94% of which appear only once. Naive CD8 cells lacked CD45RO and underwent positive selection for CCR7, leaving out terminally differentiated effector memory CD45RA+ cells. Sequencing was performed on naive CD8+ T cells sorted from blood. The receptor source for this set is a man between 18 and 29 years old in good health.

The V gene is TRBV10-1, the J gene TRBJ2-2; D unclear. The CDR3 totals 16 residues. Per the germline V gene, CDR1 is WNHNN and CDR2 is SYGVQD (reference sequence). V lost 3 bases and J 6 bases, leaving 17 bases between the germline ends. CDR3 DNA sequence: TGCGCCAGCAGTGAATTTGCTGGGTACGGGTCCGGGGAGCTGTTTTTT. Residues: CASSEFAGYGSGELFF.

This clone occurred once. This rearrangement joins TRBV4-1 to TRBJ2-1, with D perhaps matching TRBD1 (5 bases). Trimming cost V 4 bases and J 0 bases, with 16 bases left between them. The CDR3 totals 17 residues. Germline-derived CDR1 and CDR2 are MGHRA and YSYEKL. The CDR3 reads CASSRSLGRDSYNEQFF. The CDR3 DNA reads TGCGCCAGCAGCCGCAGCTTGGGGCGAGACTCCTACAATGAGCAGTTCTTC.

This clone was detected a few times. V is TRBV4-3 and J is TRBJ2-1; 8 bases are a match to TRBD1. The CDR3 length is 17 residues. The V gene end was trimmed by 0 bases and the J gene end by 0 bases; junction bases not matched to a gene: 4. Germline values: CDR1 LGHNA, CDR2 YSLEER. The CDR3 DNA sequence: TGCGCCAGCAGCCAAGATCGTGACAGGGGCTCCTACAATGAGCAGTTCTTC. Residues: CASSQDRDRGSYNEQFF.

The chain recombines TRBV25-1 with TRBJ1-1, with D uncertain. V was trimmed by 2 bases and J by 8 bases, leaving 9 bases between them. The CDR3 is made up of 12 amino acids. The germline V gene encodes CDR1 MGHDK and CDR2 SYGVNS. CDR3 residues: CASSEGAFEAFF. The CDR3 DNA reads TGTGCCAGCAGTGAAGGCGCCTTCGAAGCTTTCTTT.

CDR3 bases: TGTGCCAGCAGCTCCGACAGGCACCAAGAGACCCAGTACTTC. This gives the protein CASSSDRHQETQYF. The J gene is TRBJ2-5, the V gene TRBV7-9; tentatively, D is TRBD1 (6 bases). Germline CDR1 reads SEHNR; CDR2 reads FQNEAQ (reference sequence). The CDR3 loop spans 14 amino acids. V lost 4 bases and J 0 bases, leaving 9 bases between the germline ends.

The chain couples TRBV13 to TRBJ1-1, with 7 bases lining up with TRBD1. The CDR3 has 16 amino acids. CDR1 is PRHDT and CDR2 is FYEKMQ in the germline V gene (reference sequence). V trimming: 1 base; J trimming: 4 bases; junction bases outside the gene matches: 9. The CDR3 nucleotides are TGTGCCAGCAGCTTAGCAGCGACAGGGTTGGGCACTGAAGCTTTCTTT. This encodes CASSLAATGLGTEAFF. Complete variable domain (other parts from reference TRBV13 and TRBJ1-1): AAGVIQSPRHLIKEKRETATLKCYPIPRHDTVYWYQQGPGQDPQFLISFYEKMQSDKGSIPDRFSAQQFSDYHSELNMSSLELGDSALYFCASSLAATGLGTEAFFGQGTRLTVV.

Concerning this clone itself: The sample has other DNA sequences that encode this CDR3 too. The chain couples TRBV28 to TRBJ1-1; D gene ambiguous. Trimming took 3 bases from V and 5 from J, leaving 10 bases between them. Germline CDR1 reads MDHEN; CDR2 reads SYDVKM. This CDR3 region has 13 residues. CDR3 residues: CASSFRGRTEAFF. Here the CDR3 DNA reads TGTGCCAGCAGTTTCCGAGGTCGGACTGAAGCTTTCTTT.

This chain joins TRBV13 and TRBJ1-6; possibly TRBD1 for D (5 bases). This CDR3 spans 15 amino acids. Trimming cost V 2 bases and J 10 bases, with 15 bases left between them. The germline CDR1 and CDR2 sequences are PRHDT and FYEKMQ (reference sequence). The chain's CDR3 is CASSLYPGQGSPLHF. CDR3 sequence (DNA): TGTGCCAGCAGCTTATATCCGGGGCAAGGGTCACCCCTCCACTTT.

J is TRBJ2-7 and V is TRBV11-1; 7 bases map to TRBD1. The germline V gene encodes CDR1 SGHAT and CDR2 FQDESV (reference sequence). V lost 3 bases and J lost 0; bases outside the gene matches: 8. The CDR3 runs 16 residues. CDR3 residues: CASSLPPGTASYEQYF. The CDR3 nucleotides read TGTGCCAGCAGCTTGCCGCCCGGGACAGCCTCCTACGAGCAGTACTTC. Together with reference TRBV11-1 and TRBJ2-7, the CDR3 gives the full variable domain: EAEVAQSPRYKITEKSQAVAFWCDPISGHATLYWYRQILGQGPELLVQFQDESVVDDSQLPKDRFSAERLKGVDSTLKIQPAELGDSAMYLCASSLPPGTASYEQYFGPGTRLTVT.

The rearrangement links TRBV2 to TRBJ2-1, with 13 bases fitting TRBD2. Looked up from germline, CDR1 is SNHLY and CDR2 is FYNNEI. Trimming at V came to 6 bases and at J to 7 bases, leaving 6 bases not matched to a gene. The CDR3 spans 15 residues. The CDR3 coding sequence is TGTGCCAGCAGCGATACTAGCGGGGGGGATAATGAGCAGTTCTTC. Protein sequence: CASSDTSGGDNEQFF.

Concerning this clone: Other DNA sequences in the same sample also yield this CDR3. This sequence joins TRBV6-1 and TRBJ2-7; 8 bases fit TRBD2. This CDR3 spans 14 amino acids. Germline lookup yields CDR1 MNHNS and CDR2 SASEGT. V shed 2 bases, J shed 0 bases, and the junction held 0 bases outside the gene matches. The CDR3 nucleotides are TGTGCCAGCAGTGAAAGCGGGAGCTCCTACGAGCAGTACTTC. The encoded protein is CASSESGSSYEQYF.

This clone is a singleton in its sample. Within the sample, other DNA sequences also encode this same CDR3. The genes are TRBV5-1 and TRBJ2-7; the D gene is possibly TRBD1 (6 bases). From germline, CDR1 is SGHRS and CDR2 YFSETQ. With 3 bases removed from V and 2 bases from J, the gap between germline ends came to 12 bases. This CDR3 contains 14 residues. The CDR3 DNA follows: TGCGCCAGCAGCTACGGCCAGGGGACCTACGAGCAGTACTTC. Residues: CASSYGQGTYEQYF.

This rearrangement joins TRBV11-3 to TRBJ2-3; 14 nucleotides align to TRBD2. CDR3 length equals 18 residues. Trimming cost V 5 bases and J 8 bases; bases outside gene matches: 15. Germline values: CDR1 SGHNT, CDR2 YENEEA. CDR3 sequence (DNA): TGTGCCAGCAGCACTCCCGGGACTAGCGGGGGCGGTGAACTTACGCAGTATTTT. Protein: CASSTPGTSGGGELTQYF.

The CDR3 coding sequence is TGCGCCAGCAGAGTCCCCTCATCACGGGCCTCTCCGTGCGAGCAGTACTTC. The encoded protein is CASRVPSSRASPCEQYF. The V gene is TRBV10-1, the J gene TRBJ2-7, with D uncertain. CDR1 is WNHNN and CDR2 is SYGVQD in the germline V gene (reference sequence). CDR3 length: 17 residues. With 6 bases removed from V and 6 bases from J, the gap between germline ends came to 27 bases.

This chain uses TRBV11-2 with TRBJ2-3, with TRBD2 matching over 12 bases. Germline CDR1 is SGHAT and CDR2 is FQNNGV. The CDR3 extends over 19 amino acids. The J segment lost 0 bases and the V segment lost 5 bases, leaving 12 bases of the junction unmatched. CDR3 nucleotides: TGTGCCAGCAGCCCCACACTGACTAGCGGGGGATATAGCACAGATACGCAGTATTTT. Translating gives CASSPTLTSGGYSTDTQYF. Supplemented by reference TRBV11-2 and TRBJ2-3, the full variable domain reads EAGVAQSPRYKIIEKRQSVAFWCNPISGHATLYWYQQILGQGPKLLIQFQNNGVVDDSQLPKDRFSAERLKGVDSTLKIQPAKLEDSAVYLCASSPTLTSGGYSTDTQYFGPGTRLTVL.

The CDR3 reads CASSVALGNTEAFF. DNA for the CDR3: TGTGCCAGCAGCGTAGCTCTCGGGAACACTGAAGCTTTCTTT. The genes are TRBV9 and TRBJ1-1; D gene unclear. Per the germline V gene, CDR1 is SGDLS and CDR2 is YYNGEE. Deletions cut 0 bases from V and 1 base from J, with 7 bases between. The CDR3 is made up of 14 amino acids.

V and J are TRBV6-6 and TRBJ2-1; the D call may be TRBD1 or TRBD2 (5 bases each). The CDR3 consists of 12 residues. Trimming removed 0 bases at V and 10 bases at J, with 7 bases between. CDR1 MNHNY and CDR2 SVGAGI come from the germline V gene (reference sequence). The CDR3 sequence: CASSYSGDEQFF. CDR3 bases: TGTGCCAGCAGTTACTCAGGGGACGAGCAGTTCTTC.

The rearrangement links TRBV28 to TRBJ2-1; 10 positions match TRBD2. V trimming: 6 bases; J trimming: 4 bases; junction bases outside the gene matches: 9. Germline lookup yields CDR1 MDHEN and CDR2 SYDVKM. The CDR3 sequence is 16 residues long. The CDR3 sequence is CASSSLAGALYNEQFF. The CDR3 DNA reads as TGTGCCAGCAGCTCGCTAGCGGGAGCCCTATACAATGAGCAGTTCTTC.

The genes are TRBV7-9 and TRBJ2-5; 10 nucleotides align to TRBD2. Germline CDR1 is SEHNR and CDR2 is FQNEAQ (reference sequence). This CDR3 is 16 amino acids long. The ends lost 4 bases at V and 3 bases at J; junction bases unmatched: 8. The CDR3 reads CASSSLTSGTKETQYF. CDR3 DNA sequence: TGTGCCAGCAGCTCCCTCACTAGCGGGACAAAAGAGACCCAGTACTTC.

This chain joins TRBV29-1 and TRBJ2-7; D is possibly TRBD1 or TRBD2 (5 bases each). Germline-derived CDR1 and CDR2 are SQVTM and ANQGSEA. The CDR3 loop spans 13 amino acids. V was clipped by 5 bases and J by 2 bases, with 13 bases between them. CDR3 nucleotides: TGCAGCGTTCTCCCCGGGGCGACCTACGAGCAGTACTTC. Translation: CSVLPGATYEQYF.

The V gene is TRBV11-2, the J gene TRBJ2-7, with 8 bases identical to TRBD2. This CDR3 contains 13 residues. The trim removed 5 bases at V and 3 bases at J, leaving 3 bases unmatched. CDR1 is SGHAT, CDR2 FQNNGV, per germline. CDR3: CASSTGTSYEQYF. Written as DNA, the CDR3 is TGTGCCAGCAGCACAGGGACTAGCTACGAGCAGTACTTC.